This T cell receptor beta chain was sequenced in a study of cytotoxic CD8 clonotypes in ibrutinib-treated CLL. Overall study context: Enrolment comprised about a dozen relapsed/refractory and more than 14 treatment-naive patients; about 17 were IGHV unmutated. The response samples were taken once patients had been treated for a median of around twelve months, range 6 to 36.

This clone was detected once. Clones were read by immunoSEQ multiplex PCR, and TCRdb kept only the in-frame ones, dropping some. The sample holds some 58,000 clones, approximately 71% seen once. With 4 bases removed from V and 4 bases from J, the gap between germline ends came to 16 bases. Germline V gives CDR1 MNHNY, CDR2 SVGAGI (reference sequence). This CDR3 spans 15 amino acids. Specimen: PBMCs, collected after 12 months of ibrutinib treatment. The chain employs TRBV6-6 and TRBJ2-5, with a weak D call TRBD2 (7 bases). This receptor was obtained from a human donor with chronic lymphocytic leukemia. The CDR3 DNA sequence: TGTGCCAGCAGTTCCCGGCGGGGGACAAGAGAGACCCAGTACTTC. Its translation: CASSSRRGTRETQYF.